This T cell receptor beta chain comes out of a study of PD-1 blockade in classical Hodgkin lymphoma (TCRdb year 2020). Background for the entire study: The study used CyTOF and TCR beta sequencing to define a peripheral blood immune signature of response to PD-1 blockade in classical Hodgkin lymphoma. What the study reported, not specific to this receptor: The study was restricted to a single clinical trial cohort, and the causes of repertoire differences, possibly disease activity or prior therapy, were left undefined. Baseline TCR diversity was reported as lower in newly diagnosed patients than in healthy donors, and lower still in relapsed/refractory patients.

CDR1 and CDR2, per the germline V gene, are SGHTA and FQGNSA. The CDR3 runs 15 amino acids, cysteine and phenylalanine included. Solely the CDR3 DNA is kept, with 45 bases framed from the first base. Germline trimming amounts to 5 bases on V and 0 bases on J, with 7 as the count of junction bases outside the gene matches. The sample's time point label, decoded: newly diagnosed, previously untreated cHL patient sample. A Miltenyi CD4+ T cell isolation kit was used for magnetic negative selection to purify CD4+ T cells from thawed PBMCs. As a comparison group for the relapsed/refractory trial patients, PBMCs were sequenced from patients with newly diagnosed, previously untreated classical Hodgkin lymphoma. Peripheral blood was collected in 8 mL Vacutainer Cell Preparation Tubes, from which PBMCs were isolated by centrifugation and then cryopreserved. Purified CD4+ and CD8+ fractions were prepared only for cases with an additional available PBMC sample. Magnetically labelled cells were removed on LS columns in a quadroMACS separator, and the flow-through was retained as the purified fraction.

Genomic DNA was extracted with the Qiagen DNeasy kit from unsorted PBMCs and from negatively selected CD4+ and CD8+ fractions. TCR beta CDR3 regions were amplified by immunoSEQ multiplex PCR using primers annealing to V and J segments. A synthetic immune receptor repertoire was used to minimize amplification bias, and any remaining bias was removed computationally after sequencing. Per the original workflow: Custom Python scripts were used to quantify repertoire diversity as the Shannon entropy index. Unsorted, CD4+ and CD8+ repertoires were analyzed separately, except in combined analyses where CD4+ and CD8+ sequences were merged in silico. The immuneACCESS repertoire file appears here via TCRdb, limited to in-frame rearrangements. These files lack a portion of the clones; in checked studies, under half of the deficit traces to unresolved V genes, and the cause of the others is not known. For V, J and clone size, that table is used; D and trimming come from the DNA. Present in this sample are 29,000 or so clones, 89% of which were seen just once. 0.35% of the sample goes to the ten largest clones.

This clone was counted once. The antigen it binds to is not known. No quality values exist for individual bases; no much larger clone is one base distant. The V and J genes are TRBV7-2 and TRBJ2-7; 7 bases in the middle match TRBD2. Sequencing was done on a sample of CD4+ T cells from blood. The receptor was derived from a human donor with classical Hodgkin lymphoma. The DNA is as follows: TGTGCCAGCAGCACCGAAGCGGGGAACTCCTACGAGCAGTACTTC. Its protein product is CASSTEAGNSYEQYF.